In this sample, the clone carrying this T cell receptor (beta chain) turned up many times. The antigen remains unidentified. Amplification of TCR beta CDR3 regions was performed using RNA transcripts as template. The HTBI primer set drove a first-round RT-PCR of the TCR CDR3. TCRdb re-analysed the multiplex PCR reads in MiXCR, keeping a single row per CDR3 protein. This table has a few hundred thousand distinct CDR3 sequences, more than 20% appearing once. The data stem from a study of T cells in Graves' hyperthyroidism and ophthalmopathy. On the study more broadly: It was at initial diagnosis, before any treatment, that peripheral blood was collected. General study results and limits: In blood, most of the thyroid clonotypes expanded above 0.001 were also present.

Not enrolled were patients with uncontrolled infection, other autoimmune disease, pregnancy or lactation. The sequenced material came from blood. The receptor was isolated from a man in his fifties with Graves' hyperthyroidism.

CDR3 sequence (DNA): TGTGCCAGCAGCGGGGTCACTGAAGCTTTCTTT. Its translation: CASSGVTEAFF. V gene TRBV11-2 combines with J gene TRBJ1-1; unclear D gene. Germline loops: CDR1 SGHAT, CDR2 FQNNGV. V was pared by 5 bases and J by 4 bases, with 5 bases between. This CDR3 is built from 11 residues.